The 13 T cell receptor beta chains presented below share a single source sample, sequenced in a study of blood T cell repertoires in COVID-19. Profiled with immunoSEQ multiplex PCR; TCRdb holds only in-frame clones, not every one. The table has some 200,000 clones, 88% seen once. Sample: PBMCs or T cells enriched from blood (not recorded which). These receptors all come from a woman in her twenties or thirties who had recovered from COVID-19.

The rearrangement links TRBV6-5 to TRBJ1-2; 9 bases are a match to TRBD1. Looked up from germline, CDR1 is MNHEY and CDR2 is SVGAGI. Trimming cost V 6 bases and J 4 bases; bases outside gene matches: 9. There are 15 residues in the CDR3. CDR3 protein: CASRQDRGVTYGYTF. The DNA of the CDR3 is TGTGCCAGCAGACAGGACAGGGGCGTCACCTATGGCTACACCTTC.

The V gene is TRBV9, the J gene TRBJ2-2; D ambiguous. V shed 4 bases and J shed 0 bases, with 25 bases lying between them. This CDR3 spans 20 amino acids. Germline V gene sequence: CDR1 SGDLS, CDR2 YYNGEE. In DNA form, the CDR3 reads TGTGCCAGCAGCCCCTCTCTCGCAGCGTCGTCCCCTGCGAACACCGGGGAGCTGTTTTTT. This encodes CASSPSLAASSPANTGELFF.

CDR3 protein: CASSPQRGGYNEQFF. The CDR3 nucleotides are TGTGCCAGCAGTCCCCAGCGGGGGGGGTACAATGAGCAGTTCTTC. The V and J genes are TRBV5-4 and TRBJ2-1, with 10 bases lining up with TRBD2. Trimming took 5 bases from V and 4 from J; bases not matched to a gene: 6. CDR1 and CDR2 from the germline V gene are SGHNT and YYREEE (reference sequence). CDR3 size: 15 residues.

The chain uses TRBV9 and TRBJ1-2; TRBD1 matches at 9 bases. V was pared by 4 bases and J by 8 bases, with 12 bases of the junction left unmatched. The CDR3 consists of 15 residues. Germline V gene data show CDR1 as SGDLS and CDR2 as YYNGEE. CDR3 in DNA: TGTGCCAGCAGCCTCCCCTCCGGGACAGGGTCCGGCTACACCTTC. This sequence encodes CASSLPSGTGSGYTF.

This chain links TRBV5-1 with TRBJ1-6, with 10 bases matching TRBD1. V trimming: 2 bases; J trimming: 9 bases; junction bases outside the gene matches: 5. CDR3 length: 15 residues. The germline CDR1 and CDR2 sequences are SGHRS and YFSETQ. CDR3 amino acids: CASSLETGGGSPLHF. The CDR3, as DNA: TGCGCCAGCAGCTTAGAGACAGGGGGCGGTTCACCCCTCCACTTT.

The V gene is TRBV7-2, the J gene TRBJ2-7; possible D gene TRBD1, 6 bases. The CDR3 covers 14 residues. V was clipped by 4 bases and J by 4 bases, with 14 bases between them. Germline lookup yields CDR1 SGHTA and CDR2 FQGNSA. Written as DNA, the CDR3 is TGTGCCAGCAGCTCGACCGGGACACGGTACGAGCAGTACTTC. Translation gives CASSSTGTRYEQYF.

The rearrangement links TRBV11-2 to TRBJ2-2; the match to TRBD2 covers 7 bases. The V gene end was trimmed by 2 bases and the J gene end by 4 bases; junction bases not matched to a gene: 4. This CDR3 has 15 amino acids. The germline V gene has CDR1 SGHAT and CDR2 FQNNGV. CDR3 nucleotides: TGTGCCAGCAGCTTAATGCGGGGGAGCACCGGGGAGCTGTTTTTT. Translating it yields CASSLMRGSTGELFF.

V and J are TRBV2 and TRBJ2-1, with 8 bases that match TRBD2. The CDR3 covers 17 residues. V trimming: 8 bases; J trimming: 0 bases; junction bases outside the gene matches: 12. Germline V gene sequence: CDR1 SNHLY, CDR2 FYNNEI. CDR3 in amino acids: CASAARSGVLSYNEQFF. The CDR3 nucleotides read TGTGCCAGCGCGGCCCGTAGCGGGGTTCTCTCCTACAATGAGCAGTTCTTC. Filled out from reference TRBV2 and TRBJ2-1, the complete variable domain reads EPEVTQTPSHQVTQMGQEVILRCVPISNHLYFYWYRQILGQKVEFLVSFYNNEISEKSEIFDDQFSVERPDGSNFTLKIRSTKLEDSAMYFCASAARSGVLSYNEQFFGPGTRLTVL.

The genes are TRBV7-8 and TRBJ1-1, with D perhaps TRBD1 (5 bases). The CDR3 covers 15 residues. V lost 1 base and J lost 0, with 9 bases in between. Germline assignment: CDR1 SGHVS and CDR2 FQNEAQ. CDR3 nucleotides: TGTGCCAGCAGCTTAGGCACAGGCATGAACACTGAAGCTTTCTTT. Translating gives CASSLGTGMNTEAFF.

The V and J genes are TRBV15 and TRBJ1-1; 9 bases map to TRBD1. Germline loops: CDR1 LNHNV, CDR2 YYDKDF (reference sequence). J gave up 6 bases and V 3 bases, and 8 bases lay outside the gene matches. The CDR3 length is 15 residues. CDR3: CATSSPGTGLAEAFF. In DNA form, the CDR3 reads TGTGCCACCAGCAGCCCCGGGACAGGGCTGGCTGAAGCTTTCTTT.

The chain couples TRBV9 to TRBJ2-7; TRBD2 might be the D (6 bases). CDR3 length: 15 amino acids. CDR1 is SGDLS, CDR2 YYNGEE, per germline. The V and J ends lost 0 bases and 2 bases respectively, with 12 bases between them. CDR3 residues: CASSVGGEPTYEQYF. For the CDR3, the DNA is TGTGCCAGCAGCGTAGGGGGGGAACCAACCTACGAGCAGTACTTC.

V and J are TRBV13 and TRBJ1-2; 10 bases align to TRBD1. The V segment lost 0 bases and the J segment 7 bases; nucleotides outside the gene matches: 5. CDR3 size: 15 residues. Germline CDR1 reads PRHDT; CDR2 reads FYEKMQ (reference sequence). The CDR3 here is CASSLGTGGAFGYTF. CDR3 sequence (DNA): TGTGCCAGCAGCTTAGGGACAGGGGGCGCGTTTGGCTACACCTTC.

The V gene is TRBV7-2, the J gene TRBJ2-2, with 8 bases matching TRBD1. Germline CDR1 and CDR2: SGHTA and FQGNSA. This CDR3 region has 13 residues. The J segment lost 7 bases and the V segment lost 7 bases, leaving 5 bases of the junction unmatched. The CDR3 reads CASMDRVHGELFF. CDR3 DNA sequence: TGTGCCAGCATGGACAGGGTTCACGGGGAGCTGTTTTTT.